These T cell receptor beta chains were read from a single sample in a study of CD8 T cells in ankylosing spondylitis. From the 5' RACE reads, TCRdb called clonotypes with MiXCR, one entry per CDR3 protein. The sample contains roughly 230,000 distinct CDR3 sequences, roughly 8.2% of which appear only once. Sample: blood, either unsorted or a sorted T cell fraction (not recorded which). Receptors were obtained from a female donor with ankylosing spondylitis or in good health (not recorded which). CDR3s include the opening cysteine and the closing phenylalanine or tryptophan. Each record gives: D gene, V gene, CDR3 protein. A D gene is named only where the DNA matches it firmly.

D gene: .; V gene: TRBV20-1; CDR3 protein: CSARTGRGVYEQYF
D gene: .; V gene: TRBV28; CDR3 protein: CASRPGGGYGYTF
D gene: .; V gene: TRBV12-3/TRBV12-4; CDR3 protein: CASSYGRFEQYF
D gene: .; V gene: TRBV7-2; CDR3 protein: CASSLGPGVGYGYTF
D gene: .; V gene: TRBV7-2; CDR3 protein: CASSLDRIYEQYF
D gene: .; V gene: TRBV6-1; CDR3 protein: CASSGGSAPNTGELFF
D gene: TRBD1; V gene: TRBV29-1; CDR3 protein: CSVAWQGGTEAFF
D gene: .; V gene: TRBV5-1; CDR3 protein: CASSFREMNTEAFF
D gene: TRBD2; V gene: TRBV29-1; CDR3 protein: CTMSTGGTNEQFF
D gene: .; V gene: TRBV19; CDR3 protein: CASSSGMFYEQYF
D gene: .; V gene: TRBV9; CDR3 protein: CASSPPGGNTGELFF
D gene: .; V gene: TRBV7-2; CDR3 protein: CASQRPSNTEAFF
D gene: .; V gene: TRBV27; CDR3 protein: CASSFLAYTDTQYF
D gene: .; V gene: TRBV20-1; CDR3 protein: CSATQLYSYNEQFF
D gene: .; V gene: TRBV7-9; CDR3 protein: CASSLNPLAGELFF
D gene: .; V gene: TRBV6-2/TRBV6-3; CDR3 protein: CASSTGLRTEAFF
D gene: .; V gene: TRBV20-1; CDR3 protein: CSARDFLAHTYNEQFF
D gene: TRBD1; V gene: TRBV11-2; CDR3 protein: CASSQWDRDGAEAFF
D gene: .; V gene: TRBV2; CDR3 protein: CASSTRSGVYNEQFF
D gene: TRBD1; V gene: TRBV4-1; CDR3 protein: CASSHRDRNYNEQFF
D gene: TRBD2; V gene: TRBV11-3; CDR3 protein: CASSSWASGRDEQFF
D gene: .; V gene: TRBV12-3/TRBV12-4; CDR3 protein: CASSLGPVVTKNIQYF
D gene: .; V gene: TRBV20-1; CDR3 protein: CSAREQTYEQYF
D gene: .; V gene: TRBV20-1; CDR3 protein: CSAVGPSPGELFF
D gene: TRBD2; V gene: TRBV29-1; CDR3 protein: CGVEEVAGVAQETQYF
D gene: .; V gene: TRBV5-4; CDR3 protein: CASSLDSPGETYGANVLTF
D gene: .; V gene: TRBV7-9; CDR3 protein: CASSPGAGFYGYTF
D gene: .; V gene: TRBV7-9; CDR3 protein: CASSPWEGHRAFF
D gene: .; V gene: TRBV4-3; CDR3 protein: CASSQDKGVGEQFF
D gene: TRBD1; V gene: TRBV11-2; CDR3 protein: CASSLEGPGRGRDTQYF
D gene: .; V gene: TRBV6-1; CDR3 protein: CVSRGAPTANYGYTF
D gene: TRBD2; V gene: TRBV5-5; CDR3 protein: CASSSRRAGGSYNEQFF
D gene: .; V gene: TRBV7-2; CDR3 protein: CASSLLGGDNEQFF
D gene: .; V gene: TRBV3-1; CDR3 protein: CASSQDQSKWGVQNYGYTF
D gene: TRBD2; V gene: TRBV13; CDR3 protein: CASSPWTSRGNEQFF
D gene: TRBD1; V gene: TRBV7-3; CDR3 protein: CASSFTGEETQYF
D gene: .; V gene: TRBV25-1; CDR3 protein: CASSDRDAIRHNEQFF
D gene: TRBD2; V gene: TRBV20-1; CDR3 protein: CSARAGGFTDTQYF
D gene: TRBD1; V gene: TRBV20-1; CDR3 protein: CSARQGGDTEAFF
D gene: .; V gene: TRBV11-2; CDR3 protein: CASSSRGWEDEKLFF
D gene: TRBD2; V gene: TRBV5-1; CDR3 protein: CASSLELAGDEQYF
D gene: .; V gene: TRBV15; CDR3 protein: CATSRDRDLLPYNEQFF
D gene: .; V gene: TRBV7-9; CDR3 protein: CASSFPALKDEQYF
D gene: .; V gene: TRBV7-8; CDR3 protein: CASSLGTKTGELFF
D gene: .; V gene: TRBV12-3/TRBV12-4; CDR3 protein: CASSLKGETQYF